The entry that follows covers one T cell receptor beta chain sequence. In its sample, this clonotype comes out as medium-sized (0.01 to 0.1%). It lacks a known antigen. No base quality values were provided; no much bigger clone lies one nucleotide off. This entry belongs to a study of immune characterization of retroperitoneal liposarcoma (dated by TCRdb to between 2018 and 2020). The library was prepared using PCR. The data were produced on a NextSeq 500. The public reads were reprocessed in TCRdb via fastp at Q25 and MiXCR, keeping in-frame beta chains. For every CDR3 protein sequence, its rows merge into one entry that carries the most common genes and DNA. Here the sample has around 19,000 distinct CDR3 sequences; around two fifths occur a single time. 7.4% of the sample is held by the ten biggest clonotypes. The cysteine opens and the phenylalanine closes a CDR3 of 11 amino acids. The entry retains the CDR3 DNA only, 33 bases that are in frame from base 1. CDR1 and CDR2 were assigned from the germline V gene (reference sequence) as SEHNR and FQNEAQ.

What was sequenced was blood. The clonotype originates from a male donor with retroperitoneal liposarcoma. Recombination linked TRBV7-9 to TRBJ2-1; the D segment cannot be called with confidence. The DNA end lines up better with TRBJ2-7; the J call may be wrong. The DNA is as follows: TGTGCCAGCAGCCCCCTCTACGAGCAGTACTTC. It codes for CASSPLYEQYF.